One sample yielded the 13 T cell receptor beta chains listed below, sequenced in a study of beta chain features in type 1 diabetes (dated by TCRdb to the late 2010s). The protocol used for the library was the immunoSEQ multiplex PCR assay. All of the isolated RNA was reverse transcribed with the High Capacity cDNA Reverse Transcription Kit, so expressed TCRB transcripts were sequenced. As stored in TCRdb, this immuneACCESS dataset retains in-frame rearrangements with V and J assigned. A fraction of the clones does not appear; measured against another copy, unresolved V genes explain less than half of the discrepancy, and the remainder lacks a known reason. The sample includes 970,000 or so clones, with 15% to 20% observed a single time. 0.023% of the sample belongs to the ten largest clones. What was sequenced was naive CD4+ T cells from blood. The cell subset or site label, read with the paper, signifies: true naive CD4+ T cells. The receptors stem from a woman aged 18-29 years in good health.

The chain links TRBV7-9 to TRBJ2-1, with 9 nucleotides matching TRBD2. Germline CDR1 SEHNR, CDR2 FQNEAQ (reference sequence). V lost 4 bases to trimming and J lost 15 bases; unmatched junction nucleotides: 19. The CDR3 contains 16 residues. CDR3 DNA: TGTGCCAGCAGCTCCTATACGGCTAGCGGGAAGTCTAGGCGGTTCTTC. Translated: CASSSYTASGKSRRFF.

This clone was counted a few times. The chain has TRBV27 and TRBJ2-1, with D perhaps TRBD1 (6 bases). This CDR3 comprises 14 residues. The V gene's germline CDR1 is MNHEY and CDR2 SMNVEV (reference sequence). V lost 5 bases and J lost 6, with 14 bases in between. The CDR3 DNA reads TGTGCCAGCAGTCTCCCTGACAGGATCAATGAGCAGTTCTTC. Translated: CASSLPDRINEQFF.

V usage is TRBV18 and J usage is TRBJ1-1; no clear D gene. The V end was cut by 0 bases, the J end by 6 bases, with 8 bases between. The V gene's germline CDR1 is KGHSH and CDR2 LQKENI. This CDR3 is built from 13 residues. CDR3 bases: TGTGCCAGCTCACCACCCGCGACCCCTGAAGCTTTCTTT. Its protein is CASSPPATPEAFF.

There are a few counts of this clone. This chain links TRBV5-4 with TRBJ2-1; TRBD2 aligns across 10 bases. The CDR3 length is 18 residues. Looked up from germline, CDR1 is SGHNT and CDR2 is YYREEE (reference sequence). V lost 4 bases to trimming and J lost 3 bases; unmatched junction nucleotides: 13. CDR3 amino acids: CASSRTLAGVFLYNEQFF. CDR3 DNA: TGTGCCAGCAGCCGGACGCTAGCGGGAGTCTTCCTCTACAATGAGCAGTTCTTC.

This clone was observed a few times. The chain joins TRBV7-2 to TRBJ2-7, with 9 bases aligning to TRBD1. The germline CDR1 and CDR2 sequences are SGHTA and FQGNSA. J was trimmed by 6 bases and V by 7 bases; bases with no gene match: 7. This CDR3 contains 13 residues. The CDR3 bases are TGTGCCAGCAATCCCGGGACAGGGCGCGAGCAGTACTTC. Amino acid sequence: CASNPGTGREQYF.

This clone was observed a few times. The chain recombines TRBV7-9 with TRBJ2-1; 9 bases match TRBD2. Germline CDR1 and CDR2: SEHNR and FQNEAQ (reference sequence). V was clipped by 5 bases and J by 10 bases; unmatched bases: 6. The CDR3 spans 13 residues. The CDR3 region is CASSLGLAGEQFF. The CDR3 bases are TGTGCCAGCAGCCTGGGACTAGCAGGCGAGCAGTTCTTC. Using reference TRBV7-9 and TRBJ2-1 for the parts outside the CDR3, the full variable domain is DTGVSQNPRHKITKRGQNVTFRCDPISEHNRLYWYRQTLGQGPEFLTYFQNEAQLEKSRLLSDRFSAERPKGSFSTLEIQRTEQGDSAMYLCASSLGLAGEQFFGPGTRLTVL.

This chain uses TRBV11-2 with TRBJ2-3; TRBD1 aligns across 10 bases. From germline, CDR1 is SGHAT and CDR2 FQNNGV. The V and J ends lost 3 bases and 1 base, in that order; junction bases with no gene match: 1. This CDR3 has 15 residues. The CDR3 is CASSFGTGGTDTQYF. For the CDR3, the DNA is TGTGCCAGCAGCTTCGGGACAGGGGGCACAGATACGCAGTATTTT.

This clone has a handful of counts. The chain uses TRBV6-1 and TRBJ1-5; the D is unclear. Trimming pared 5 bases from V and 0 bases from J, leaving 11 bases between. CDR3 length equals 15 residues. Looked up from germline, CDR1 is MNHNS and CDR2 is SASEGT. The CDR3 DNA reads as TGTGCCAGCAGTCCACTGGGAATTAGCAATCAGCCCCAGCATTTT. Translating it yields CASSPLGISNQPQHF.

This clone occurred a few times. The CDR3 DNA sequence: TGCAGCGTTTTTTCCGGGACTAGCGGGTTCCAAGAGACCCAGTACTTC. Amino acids: CSVFSGTSGFQETQYF. The J gene is TRBJ2-5, the V gene TRBV29-1; 12 bases are a match to TRBD2. CDR1 and CDR2 (germline): SQVTM, ANQGSEA. Trimming took 5 bases from V and 1 from J; bases not matched to a gene: 8. This CDR3 has 16 residues. Drawing the rest from reference TRBV29-1 and TRBJ2-5, the complete variable domain is SAVISQKPSRDICQRGTSLTIQCQVDSQVTMMFWYRQQPGQSLTLIATANQGSEATYESGFVIDKFPISRPNLTFSTLTVSNMSPEDSSIYLCSVFSGTSGFQETQYFGPGTRLLVL.

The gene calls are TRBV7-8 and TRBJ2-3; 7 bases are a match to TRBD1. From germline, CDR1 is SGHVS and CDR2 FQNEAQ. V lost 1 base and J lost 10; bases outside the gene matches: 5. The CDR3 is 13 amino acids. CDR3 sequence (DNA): TGTGCCAGCAGCTTAGTGTGGGACAGTCCGCAGTATTTT. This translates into CASSLVWDSPQYF.

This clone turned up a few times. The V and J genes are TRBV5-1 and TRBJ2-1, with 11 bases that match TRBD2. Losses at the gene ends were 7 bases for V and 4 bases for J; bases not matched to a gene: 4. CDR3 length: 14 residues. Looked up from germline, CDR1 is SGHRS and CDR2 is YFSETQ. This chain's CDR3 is CASGGTSGYNEQFF. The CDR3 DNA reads TGCGCCAGCGGCGGGACTAGCGGTTACAATGAGCAGTTCTTC. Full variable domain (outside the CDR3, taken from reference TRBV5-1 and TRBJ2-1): KAGVTQTPRYLIKTRGQQVTLSCSPISGHRSVSWYQQTPGQGLQFLFEYFSETQRNKGNFPGRFSGRQFSNSRSEMNVSTLELGDSALYLCASGGTSGYNEQFFGPGTRLTVL.

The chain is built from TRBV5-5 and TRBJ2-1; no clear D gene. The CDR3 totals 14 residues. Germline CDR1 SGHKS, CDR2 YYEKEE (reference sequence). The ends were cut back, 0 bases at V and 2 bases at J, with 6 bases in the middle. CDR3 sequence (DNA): TGTGCCAGCAGCTTGGTAGTCCCCTACAATGAGCAGTTCTTC. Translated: CASSLVVPYNEQFF. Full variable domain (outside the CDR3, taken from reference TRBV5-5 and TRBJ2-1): DAGVTQSPTHLIKTRGQQVTLRCSPISGHKSVSWYQQVLGQGPQFIFQYYEKEERGRGNFPDRFSARQFPNYSSELNVNALLLGDSALYLCASSLVVPYNEQFFGPGTRLTVL.

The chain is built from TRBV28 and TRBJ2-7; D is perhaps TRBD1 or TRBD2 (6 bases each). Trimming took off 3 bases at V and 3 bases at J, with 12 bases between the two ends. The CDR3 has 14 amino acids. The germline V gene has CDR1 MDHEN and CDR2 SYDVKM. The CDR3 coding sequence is TGTGCCAGCAGTTTGGCCAGGGGAGGCTACGAGCAGTACTTC. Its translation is CASSLARGGYEQYF.